The 2 T cell receptor beta chains listed next were all sequenced from one sample in a study of blood T cells in healthy people across ages. Primers used in a second PCR of about 7 to 12 cycles were a sample-barcoded 5' primer and a J-beta primer mix. From the 5' RACE reads, TCRdb called clonotypes with MiXCR, one entry per CDR3 protein. The data show around 780,000 distinct CDR3 sequences, around 50% seen once. The sample comprised blood. These receptor sequences come from a man aged 35 to 55 in good health.

Concerning this clonotype: This may be a read error: a much more frequent sequence differs by one nucleotide. The CDR3 nucleotides are TGTGCCAGCAGAGTAGGACTTGGAGATACGCAGTATTTT. It codes for CASRVGLGDTQYF. The chain couples TRBV7-6 to TRBJ2-3; weak D call: TRBD2 (5 bases). With 6 bases removed from V and 5 bases from J, the gap between germline ends came to 12 bases. The CDR3 is made up of 13 amino acids. The germline V gene encodes CDR1 SGHVS and CDR2 FNYEAQ.

V is TRBV7-9 and J is TRBJ1-2; D ambiguous. The CDR3 length is 13 residues. Germline-derived CDR1 and CDR2 are SEHNR and FQNEAQ (reference sequence). The V end lost 5 bases, the J end lost 8 bases, and 15 bases lay between the germline ends. CDR3 protein: CASSHPTENGYTF. The CDR3 DNA is TGTGCCAGCAGCCATCCCACGGAAAACGGCTACACCTTC.